Below, 16 T cell receptor beta chains from the same sample are listed, as sequenced in a study of vaccination effects on CD4 cells after COVID-19. Expansion of antigen-specific CD4+ T cells with viral peptide pools was carried out by the ViraFEST assay before sequencing. Isolating CD4+ T cells followed approximately 9 days of culture. People in the vaccine group had not been infected with SARS-CoV-2 before, and their nucleocapsid antibodies were negative. Profiled with immunoSEQ multiplex PCR; TCRdb holds only in-frame clones, not every one. The sample records 25,000 to 30,000 clones, around 72% being singletons. No antigen is known for these receptors. The sequencing used CD4+ T cells from PBMCs cultured with SARS-CoV-2 spike peptides, collected before COVID-19 vaccination. The receptors were gathered from a human donor who received a COVID-19 vaccine.

This clone came up a few times. This sequence joins TRBV9 and TRBJ2-1, with TRBD2 matching 9 bases. This CDR3 spans 15 amino acids. Germline loops: CDR1 SGDLS, CDR2 YYNGEE. Trimming at V came to 2 bases and at J to 2 bases, leaving 2 bases not matched to a gene. CDR3 sequence: CASSVSGGPYNEQFF. CDR3 coding DNA: TGTGCCAGCAGCGTTAGCGGGGGACCCTACAATGAGCAGTTCTTC.

The gene calls are TRBV9 and TRBJ2-5, with D possibly matching TRBD1 (5 bases). The CDR3 is 12 amino acids. Trimming took off 1 base at V and 11 bases at J, with 12 bases between the two ends. Germline V lookup: CDR1 SGDLS, CDR2 YYNGEE. CDR3 protein: CASSVLTGEQYF. Here the CDR3 DNA reads TGTGCCAGCAGCGTACTTACAGGTGAACAGTACTTC. Looking up the rest from reference TRBV9 and TRBJ2-5 gives the full variable domain: DSGVTQTPKHLITATGQRVTLRCSPRSGDLSVYWYQQSLDQGLQFLIQYYNGEERAKGNILERFSAQQFPDLHSELNLSSLELGDSALYFCASSVLTGEQYFGPGTRLLVL.

V and J are TRBV2 and TRBJ2-6, with D unresolved. CDR1 and CDR2 (germline): SNHLY, FYNNEI. Trimming shortened V by 8 bases and J by 0 bases, and 14 bases separated the two germline ends. This CDR3 has 16 residues. The DNA of the CDR3 is TGTGCCAGCCTACTTCCGAAGAGCTCTGGGGCCAACGTCCTGACTTTC. Translated, it gives CASLLPKSSGANVLTF.

This clone appeared a few times. The chain employs TRBV7-8 and TRBJ2-3; D not certain. This CDR3 has 14 amino acids. V lost 8 bases and J 4 bases, leaving 16 bases between the germline ends. Germline values: CDR1 SGHVS, CDR2 FQNEAQ. The CDR3 loop is CASFSRGGADTQYF. The CDR3 nucleotides are TGTGCCAGCTTTTCCCGCGGTGGGGCAGATACGCAGTATTTT.

V gene TRBV28 combines with J gene TRBJ1-6, with TRBD1 matching 7 bases. The V and J ends lost 1 base and 5 bases, in that order; junction bases with no gene match: 17. The CDR3 covers 20 residues. CDR1 MDHEN and CDR2 SYDVKM come from the germline V gene. CDR3 sequence reads: CASSLFTGTAGKLHNSPLHF. CDR3 DNA sequence: TGTGCCAGCAGTTTATTCACCGGGACAGCCGGCAAGTTACATAATTCACCCCTCCACTTT.

The chain is built from TRBV5-4 and TRBJ2-7, with D possibly being TRBD2 (6 bases). Trimming took 4 bases from V and 9 from J, leaving 23 bases between them. CDR3 length: 15 residues. Germline assignment: CDR1 SGHNT and CDR2 YYREEE (reference sequence). CDR3 nucleotides: TGTGCCAGCAGCCCCGGAGGGGCGGGGACCCATGGGCAGTACTTC. Its protein product is CASSPGGAGTHGQYF.

A few counts support this clone. V usage is TRBV6-5 and J usage is TRBJ2-2; D gene unclear. The germline gives CDR1 MNHEY, CDR2 SVGAGI. This CDR3 is 11 amino acids long. Trimming cost V 4 bases and J 6 bases, with 3 bases left between them. For the CDR3, the DNA is TGTGCCAGCAGTTTTTCCGGGGAGCTGTTTTTT. Translating it yields CASSFSGELFF.

J is TRBJ1-6 and V is TRBV6-5; D call uncertain. The ends were cut back, 6 bases at V and 7 bases at J, with 10 bases in the middle. Germline V gives CDR1 MNHEY, CDR2 SVGAGI. CDR3 size: 13 residues. CDR3 loop: CASSPRENSPLHF. The CDR3 nucleotides read TGTGCCAGCAGCCCCCGGGAAAATTCACCCCTCCACTTT.

The chain joins TRBV10-2 to TRBJ2-6, with 8 bases fitting TRBD1. Germline V gene data show CDR1 as WSHSY and CDR2 as SAAADI. The CDR3 has 17 amino acids. With 6 bases clipped from V and 0 bases from J, the junction kept 7 bases outside the gene matches. The CDR3 nucleotides read TGCGCCAGCAGCTCCGGACAGGGAATCTCTGGGGCCAACGTCCTGACTTTC. Translating it yields CASSSGQGISGANVLTF.

The chain joins TRBV20-1 to TRBJ1-4; a possible D gene is TRBD1 (6 bases). V lost 3 bases to trimming and J lost 2 bases, with 13 bases between them. CDR3 length: 15 residues. Germline loops: CDR1 DFQATT, CDR2 SNEGSKA (reference sequence). The CDR3 DNA reads TGCAGTGCTAGTGGAGGGGGGGGCACTAATGAAAAACTGTTTTTT. Its protein product is CSASGGGGTNEKLFF.

The DNA for the CDR3 is TGTGCCAGCAGCTTGCGCCTTGGACAGGGAATGGATACGCAGTATTTT. Amino acids: CASSLRLGQGMDTQYF. The chain is built from TRBV5-5 and TRBJ2-3; 8 bases agree with TRBD1. Germline CDR1 is SGHKS and CDR2 is YYEKEE (reference sequence). This CDR3 contains 16 residues. After removal of 1 base from V and 6 bases from J, the junction contained 10 bases not matched to a gene.

The chain links TRBV7-6 to TRBJ1-2; D is ambiguous. The V end lost 4 bases, the J end lost 5 bases, and 17 bases lay between the germline ends. This CDR3 has 15 amino acids. Germline assignment: CDR1 SGHVS and CDR2 FNYEAQ. DNA of the CDR3: TGTGCCAGCAGCTCGGAGGTTTCAGCTAGATATGGCTACACCTTC. Translated: CASSSEVSARYGYTF.

A few counts support this clone. The chain uses TRBV9 and TRBJ1-2; D is uncertain. CDR1 is SGDLS and CDR2 is YYNGEE in the germline V gene. The V end lost 3 bases, the J end lost 7 bases, and 19 bases lay between the germline ends. There are 15 residues in the CDR3. The CDR3 region is CASSATTNTRGGYTF. CDR3 DNA: TGTGCCAGCAGCGCCACAACCAATACCCGAGGTGGCTACACCTTC.

The chain uses TRBV7-9 and TRBJ1-6; the D gene is possibly TRBD1 (6 bases). This CDR3 has 15 amino acids. Looked up from germline, CDR1 is SEHNR and CDR2 is FQNEAQ (reference sequence). V was pared by 2 bases and J by 7 bases, with 12 bases between. Here the CDR3 reads CASSLSGDGNSPLHF. CDR3 sequence (DNA): TGTGCCAGCAGCTTATCAGGGGACGGAAATTCACCCCTCCACTTT.

The V gene is TRBV24-1, the J gene TRBJ1-5; 7 bases agree with TRBD1. Germline values: CDR1 KGHDR, CDR2 SFDVKD. This CDR3 spans 15 amino acids. J lost 3 bases, V lost 4 bases, and 5 bases had no gene match. The CDR3 here is CATSDPGGYNQPQHF. CDR3 in DNA: TGTGCCACCAGTGACCCAGGGGGATACAATCAGCCCCAGCATTTT.

The V gene is TRBV30, the J gene TRBJ1-4; D perhaps matches TRBD1 (5 bases). The CDR3 is 16 residues long. In germline, CDR1 is GTSNPN, CDR2 SVGIG (reference sequence). V was trimmed by 1 base and J by 8 bases, leaving 20 bases between them. The CDR3 DNA sequence: TGTGCCTGGAGTGATACGTTGGGTCAGGGAGGGGAAAAACTGTTTTTT. Translation: CAWSDTLGQGGEKLFF.